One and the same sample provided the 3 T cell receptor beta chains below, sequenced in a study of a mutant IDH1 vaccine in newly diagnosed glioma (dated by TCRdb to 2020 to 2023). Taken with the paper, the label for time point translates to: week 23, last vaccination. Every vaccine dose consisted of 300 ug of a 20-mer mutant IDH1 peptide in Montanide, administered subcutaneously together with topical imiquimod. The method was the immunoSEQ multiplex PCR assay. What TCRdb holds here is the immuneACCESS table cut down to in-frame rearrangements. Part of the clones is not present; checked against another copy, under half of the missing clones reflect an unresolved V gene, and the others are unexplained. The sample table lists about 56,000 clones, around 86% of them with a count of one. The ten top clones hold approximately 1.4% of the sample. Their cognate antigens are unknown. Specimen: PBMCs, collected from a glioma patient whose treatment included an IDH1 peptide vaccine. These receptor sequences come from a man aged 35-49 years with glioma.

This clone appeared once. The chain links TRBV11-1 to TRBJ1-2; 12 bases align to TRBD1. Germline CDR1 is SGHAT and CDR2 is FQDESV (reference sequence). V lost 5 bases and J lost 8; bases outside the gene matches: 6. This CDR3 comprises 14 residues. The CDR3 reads CASSTAGTGGGYTF. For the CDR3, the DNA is TGTGCCAGCAGCACGGCCGGGACAGGGGGCGGCTACACCTTC.

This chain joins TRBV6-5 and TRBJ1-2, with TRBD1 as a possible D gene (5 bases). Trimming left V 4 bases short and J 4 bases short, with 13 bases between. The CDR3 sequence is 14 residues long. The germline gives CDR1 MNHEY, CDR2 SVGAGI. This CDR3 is CASSLIGGVYGYTF. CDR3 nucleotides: TGTGCCAGCAGTTTAATTGGGGGGGTCTATGGCTACACCTTC.

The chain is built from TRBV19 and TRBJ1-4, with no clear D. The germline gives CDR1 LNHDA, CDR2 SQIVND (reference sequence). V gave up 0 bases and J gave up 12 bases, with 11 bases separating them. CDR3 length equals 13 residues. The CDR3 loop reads CASSIERQRELFF. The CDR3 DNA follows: TGTGCCAGTAGTATAGAGCGGCAGAGGGAACTGTTTTTT.